The next 8 T cell receptor beta chains were all read from a single sample in a study of blood T cell repertoires in COVID-19. TCRdb's table, derived via immunoSEQ multiplex PCR, lists solely in-frame clones and lacks some. The table has tens of thousands of clones, roughly 90% seen once; the top ten hold roughly 2.7%. Sequenced input: peripheral blood. The origin of the receptors is an elderly man with acute or convalescent COVID-19.

This chain joins TRBV14 and TRBJ1-6; 9 bases agree with TRBD1. The germline CDR1 and CDR2 sequences are SGHDN and FVKESK. The CDR3 is 16 amino acids. After removal of 6 bases from V and 2 bases from J, the junction contained 5 bases not matched to a gene. In DNA form, the CDR3 reads TGTGCCAGCAGGCTGGGGACAGGGACCTATAATTCACCCCTCCACTTT. This gives the protein CASRLGTGTYNSPLHF.

The chain combines TRBV29-1 with TRBJ2-5; TRBD2 agrees at 8 bases. With V trimmed by 7 bases and J by 5 bases, 15 bases remained unmatched. Looked up from germline, CDR1 is SQVTM and CDR2 is ANQGSEA. The CDR3 has 15 amino acids. The DNA for the CDR3 is TGCAGCGGGCTGCAGGTTCGGGGGGGTGGCGAGACCCAGTACTTC. Amino acids: CSGLQVRGGGETQYF.

The rearrangement joins TRBV6-5 to TRBJ2-7; D might be TRBD2 (5 bases). The CDR3 has 12 amino acids. Germline loops: CDR1 MNHEY, CDR2 SVGAGI. With 5 bases removed from V and 10 bases from J, the gap between germline ends came to 15 bases. The DNA of the CDR3 is TGTGCCAGCAGTACCCCGGGAAGGGTTCAGTACTTC. The encoded protein is CASSTPGRVQYF.

The chain joins TRBV9 to TRBJ2-1; the match to TRBD2 covers 8 bases. Per the germline V gene, CDR1 is SGDLS and CDR2 is YYNGEE. This CDR3 is built from 15 residues. The V segment lost 3 bases and the J segment 8 bases; nucleotides outside the gene matches: 10. The CDR3 here is CASSAGGAGSHEQFF. DNA of the CDR3: TGTGCCAGCAGCGCCGGGGGGGCGGGGTCCCATGAGCAGTTCTTC.

This chain joins TRBV5-8 and TRBJ2-2, with D possibly TRBD2 on 7 matching bases. Trimming cost V 4 bases and J 7 bases, with 17 bases left between them. Germline V gene data show CDR1 as SGHTS and CDR2 as YDEGEE. There are 15 residues in the CDR3. CDR3 bases: TGTGCCAGCAGCCTAGGAGGGGGGGCCTACGGGGAGCTGTTTTTT. This sequence encodes CASSLGGGAYGELFF.

The chain is built from TRBV2 and TRBJ2-2; a possible D gene is TRBD2 (6 bases). From germline, CDR1 is SNHLY and CDR2 FYNNEI. V was clipped by 0 bases and J by 5 bases, with 13 bases between them. The CDR3 length is 16 residues. The CDR3 DNA reads as TGTGCCAGCAGTGAAGCCGGGGGTAGGATGACCGGGGAGCTGTTTTTT. It codes for CASSEAGGRMTGELFF.

The gene calls are TRBV21-1 and TRBJ2-7; TRBD1 is taken as the D call from the table, unchecked against the DNA. TRBV21-1 is shown as a pseudogene. This CDR3 comprises 19 residues. CDR3 nucleotides: TGTGCCAGCAGCAAAGCCGCCCCCACACTCCGGGACAGGGGGGACGAGCAGTACTTC. It yields the protein CASSKAAPTLRDRGDEQYF.

The rearrangement joins TRBV6-5 to TRBJ2-5; 9 positions agree with TRBD2. This CDR3 has 13 amino acids. Trimming removed 7 bases from V and 5 bases from J; junction bases left unmatched: 5. The germline gives CDR1 MNHEY, CDR2 SVGAGI. This chain's CDR3 is CASKGAGGETQYF. The CDR3 DNA is TGTGCCAGCAAGGGCGCGGGGGGGGAGACCCAGTACTTC.